This is a list of T cell receptor beta chains from one sample in a study of regulatory T cells in long-lasting Graves disease. TCRdb passed the multiplex PCR reads through MiXCR, listing each CDR3 protein once. The table shows fewer than 600,000 distinct CDR3 sequences, with approximately 23% occurring only once. The specimen was peripheral blood mononuclear cells (PBMCs), collected when the disease was refractory, from a patient treated with antithyroid drugs. Receptors originate from a female donor with Graves disease. CDR3s include the opening cysteine and the closing phenylalanine or tryptophan. D genes are given only for firm matches. Rows give clone size only sometimes, using once, few, many, or a class for an expanded clone.

clone size: -
CDR3 length: 15
V gene: TRBV6-1
D gene: -
J gene: TRBJ2-2
CDR3 DNA: TGTGCCAGCAGTGAAGCGGGAGTTGGTATCGGGGAGCTGTTTTTT
CDR3 protein: CASSEAGVGIGELFF

clone size: -
CDR3 length: 14
V gene: TRBV6-1
D gene: TRBD1
J gene: TRBJ2-5
CDR3 DNA: TGTGCCAGCAGCCGACAGGGTTTCCAAGAGACCCAGTACTTC
CDR3 protein: CASSRQGFQETQYF

clone size: -
CDR3 length: 16
V gene: TRBV3-1
D gene: TRBD2
J gene: TRBJ2-5
CDR3 DNA: TGTGCCAGCAGCCAAGAAGGAGCGGGGGGGCGAGAGACCCAGTACTTC
CDR3 protein: CASSQEGAGGRETQYF

clone size: -
CDR3 length: 15
V gene: TRBV28
D gene: TRBD1
J gene: TRBJ1-3
CDR3 DNA: TGTGCCAGCAGTTCACAGGGGGCATCTGGAAACACCATATATTTT
CDR3 protein: CASSSQGASGNTIYF

clone size: many
CDR3 length: 13
V gene: TRBV28
D gene: TRBD1
J gene: TRBJ2-7
CDR3 DNA: TGTGCCATACGCTCCGGGACAGCCTACGAGCAGTACTTC
CDR3 protein: CAIRSGTAYEQYF

clone size: -
CDR3 length: 12
V gene: TRBV3-1
D gene: -
J gene: TRBJ1-6
CDR3 DNA: TGTGCCAGCAGCCAAGTGGGGTCTTACCCCCACTTT
CDR3 protein: CASSQVGSYPHF

clone size: -
CDR3 length: 14
V gene: TRBV19
D gene: -
J gene: TRBJ1-4
CDR3 DNA: TGTGCCAGTAGCAGAGGTCCCCGAAATGAAAAACTGTTTTTT
CDR3 protein: CASSRGPRNEKLFF

clone size: many
CDR3 length: 14
V gene: TRBV2
D gene: -
J gene: TRBJ1-1
CDR3 DNA: TGTGCCAGCAGTCCGCAGACAGGGAACACTGAAGCTTTCTTT
CDR3 protein: CASSPQTGNTEAFF

clone size: -
CDR3 length: 12
V gene: TRBV2
D gene: -
J gene: TRBJ2-3
CDR3 DNA: TGTGCCAGCAGCTCGCAGGCTAGAGCGCAGTATTTT
CDR3 protein: CASSSQARAQYF

clone size: few
CDR3 length: 15
V gene: TRBV6-1
D gene: -
J gene: TRBJ1-2
CDR3 DNA: TGTGCCAGCAAGTCCTTTGGATTAACGAACTATGGCTACACCTTC
CDR3 protein: CASKSFGLTNYGYTF

clone size: -
CDR3 length: 15
V gene: TRBV20-1
D gene: TRBD2
J gene: TRBJ2-3
CDR3 DNA: TGCAGTGCTAAGGGGCTAGCGGGCCGCACAGATACGCAGTATTTT
CDR3 protein: CSAKGLAGRTDTQYF

clone size: once
CDR3 length: 12
V gene: TRBV9
D gene: TRBD2
J gene: TRBJ2-5
CDR3 DNA: TGTGCCAGCAGCGTAGGTCGGGAGGCCCAGTACTTC
CDR3 protein: CASSVGREAQYF

clone size: few
CDR3 length: 13
V gene: TRBV6-9
D gene: TRBD1
J gene: TRBJ2-5
CDR3 DNA: TGTGCCAGCAGTTACGGACAGGGGGGGACCCAGTACTTC
CDR3 protein: CASSYGQGGTQYF

clone size: many
CDR3 length: 18
V gene: TRBV20-1
D gene: -
J gene: TRBJ1-4
CDR3 DNA: TGCAGTGCTAGAGACCTCGGGGTAGACACTGCAACTAATGAAAAACTGTTTTTT
CDR3 protein: CSARDLGVDTATNEKLFF

clone size: -
CDR3 length: 15
V gene: TRBV20-1
D gene: -
J gene: TRBJ1-4
CDR3 DNA: TGCAGTGCTCCATGGGAGGGAGCAACTAATGAAAAACTGTTTTTT
CDR3 protein: CSAPWEGATNEKLFF

clone size: once
CDR3 length: 14
V gene: TRBV12-3/TRBV12-4
D gene: -
J gene: TRBJ1-3
CDR3 DNA: TGTGCCAGCAACTCAGGGGACCCTGGAAACACCATATATTTT
CDR3 protein: CASNSGDPGNTIYF

clone size: few
CDR3 length: 12
V gene: TRBV30
D gene: TRBD2
J gene: TRBJ2-7
CDR3 DNA: TGTGCCTGGGATCCGACGGGAGGGGAGCAGTACTTC
CDR3 protein: CAWDPTGGEQYF

clone size: once
CDR3 length: 13
V gene: TRBV11-2
D gene: -
J gene: TRBJ1-1
CDR3 DNA: TGTGCCAGCAGCTTAGCTAAGGGGGGAAACGCTTTCTTT
CDR3 protein: CASSLAKGGNAFF

clone size: many
CDR3 length: 14
V gene: TRBV28
D gene: -
J gene: TRBJ1-4
CDR3 DNA: TGTGCCAGCAGTTTTGCCGCAACTAATGAAAAACTGTTTTTT
CDR3 protein: CASSFAATNEKLFF

clone size: few
CDR3 length: 15
V gene: TRBV15
D gene: -
J gene: TRBJ1-3
CDR3 DNA: TGTGCCACCAGCCCCCGTGCGGGCTCTGGAAACACCATATATTTT
CDR3 protein: CATSPRAGSGNTIYF

clone size: many
CDR3 length: 14
V gene: TRBV28
D gene: -
J gene: TRBJ1-2
CDR3 DNA: TGTGCCAGCAGGCCTCGACAGGATAACTATGGCTACACCTTC
CDR3 protein: CASRPRQDNYGYTF

clone size: once
CDR3 length: 14
V gene: TRBV4-1
D gene: -
J gene: TRBJ2-7
CDR3 DNA: TGCGCCAGCAGCCAAGTGGGGGGGGCCGACGAGCAGTACTTC
CDR3 protein: CASSQVGGADEQYF

clone size: -
CDR3 length: 15
V gene: TRBV7-9
D gene: -
J gene: TRBJ1-6
CDR3 DNA: TGTGCCAGCAGCATCCTCACATCCTTGGATTCACCCCTCCACTTT
CDR3 protein: CASSILTSLDSPLHF

clone size: -
CDR3 length: 13
V gene: TRBV29-1
D gene: -
J gene: TRBJ1-5
CDR3 DNA: TGCAGCGTTGAAGAGGGGGGAGGTCAGCCCCAGCATTTT
CDR3 protein: CSVEEGGGQPQHF

clone size: -
CDR3 length: 16
V gene: TRBV28
D gene: TRBD1
J gene: TRBJ2-3
CDR3 DNA: TGTGCCAGCAGTTCTTCACAGGGGGCTAGCACAGATACGCAGTATTTT
CDR3 protein: CASSSSQGASTDTQYF